The next 7 T cell receptor beta chains were all read from a single sample in a study of T cells in pancreatic ductal adenocarcinoma. This table comes from immunoSEQ multiplex PCR, and its TCRdb copy is limited to in-frame clones, with some not included. This sample has 97,000 or so clones, with around 96% found just once. No neoadjuvant therapy was given to the selected pancreatic ductal adenocarcinoma patients before their surgery. Sequencing was done on a sample of PBMCs. Receptors were obtained from a human donor with pancreatic ductal adenocarcinoma.

CDR3 in amino acids: CACSGTGSTGELFF. The CDR3 DNA is TGTGCCTGTTCCGGGACAGGGTCCACCGGGGAGCTGTTTTTT. The chain links TRBV19 to TRBJ2-2, with 9 positions matching TRBD1. This CDR3 is built from 14 residues. CDR1 is LNHDA, CDR2 SQIVND, per germline (reference sequence). V dropped 11 bases and J dropped 4; count of bases not matched to a gene: 8.

V is TRBV7-2 and J is TRBJ2-3, with D possibly being TRBD2 (5 bases). Deletions cut 4 bases from V and 2 bases from J, with 10 bases between. CDR1 and CDR2 from the germline V gene are SGHTA and FQGNSA. The CDR3 runs to 14 residues. Here the CDR3 reads CASSSSGNTDTQYF. The CDR3 bases are TGTGCCAGCAGCTCGAGCGGTAACACAGATACGCAGTATTTT.

The chain links TRBV28 to TRBJ2-1; 9 nucleotides align to TRBD2. From germline, CDR1 is MDHEN and CDR2 SYDVKM. This CDR3 contains 12 residues. Unmatched junction bases numbered 5, after V lost 8 bases and J lost 9 bases. CDR3 DNA sequence: TGTGCCAGCGGACTAGCGCTTCGTGAGCAGTTCTTC. The encoded protein is CASGLALREQFF.

The V gene is TRBV18, the J gene TRBJ2-2; the D gene is possibly TRBD1 (7 bases). In germline, CDR1 is KGHSH, CDR2 LQKENI. This CDR3 is built from 18 residues. Trimming stripped 0 bases from V and 4 bases from J, with 18 bases between. In DNA, the CDR3 is TGTGCCAGCTCACCACCTGTTGGGGGGACAGCGCTCACCGGGGAGCTGTTTTTT. Its protein is CASSPPVGGTALTGELFF.

The chain carries TRBV5-1 and TRBJ2-7; maybe TRBD2 (5 bases). Germline values: CDR1 SGHRS, CDR2 YFSETQ. The CDR3 runs to 14 residues. V was trimmed by 0 bases and J by 2 bases, leaving 9 bases between them. CDR3 nucleotide sequence: TGCGCCAGCAGCTTGGCAGTCGGGACCTACGAGCAGTACTTC. It encodes CASSLAVGTYEQYF.

The CDR3 DNA reads TGCGCCAGCAGCTTGGCCCGGGACTGGAGCTCCTACGAGCAGTACTTC. Its translation is CASSLARDWSSYEQYF. The chain carries TRBV5-1 and TRBJ2-7; possible D gene TRBD2, 6 bases. This CDR3 is 16 amino acids long. Germline V gene data show CDR1 as SGHRS and CDR2 as YFSETQ. V lost 0 bases and J 0 bases, leaving 13 bases between the germline ends.

V gene TRBV30 combines with J gene TRBJ1-1; D perhaps matches TRBD1 (5 bases). Between the trimmed V and J ends, which lost 7 bases and 2 bases, there was a span of 14 bases. This CDR3 has 13 residues. Germline assignment: CDR1 GTSNPN and CDR2 SVGIG (reference sequence). Here the CDR3 reads CAYTPDSNTEAFF. The CDR3 bases are TGTGCCTATACCCCCGACAGTAACACTGAAGCTTTCTTT.